This T cell receptor beta chain was documented in a study of OX40 agonist ivuxolimab in advanced cancers. Study context: With a range of roughly 23 to 79, age averaged 60 years, and about 83% were male. Findings and limits, study-wide: At doses 0.1 to 3.0 mg/kg, CD4+ and CD8+ clones expanded. Patients with a partial response at 0.1-3.0 mg/kg had among the lowest clonal expansion. CD4+ T cells averaged fewer expanded clones than CD8+ T cells.

Measured with immunoSEQ multiplex PCR; TCRdb has only the in-frame clones, and not every one. The sample shows roughly 89,000 clones, around 83% of them seen only once. The germline CDR1 and CDR2 sequences are SGHNT and YYREEE (reference sequence). Trimming shortened V by 0 bases and J by 7 bases, and 4 bases separated the two germline ends. The CDR3 totals 11 residues. On this clone itself: Its antigen is unidentified.

The sequencing used CD4+ or CD8+ T cells sorted from blood, collected in a trial of the OX40 agonist ivuxolimab. The rearrangement joins TRBV5-4 to TRBJ2-5; D gene ambiguous. The TCR sequence derives from an adult with an advanced solid tumor such as melanoma, head and neck, liver or kidney cancer. CDR3 sequence reads: CASSLDGTQYF. The CDR3 bases are TGTGCCAGCAGCTTGGACGGGACCCAGTACTTC.